What follows is one T cell receptor (beta chain) and its context. Antigen unknown. These data belong to a study of cytomegalovirus exposure and HLA in healthy donors. Vbeta (60) and Jbeta (13) primers were used in the PCR. Repertoires were generated with immunoSEQ multiplex PCR, while TCRdb's copy carries only in-frame clones and drops some. Among about 70,000 clones listed, about 67% were seen once. General study results and limits: Solely CMV serostatus was available to characterize immune exposure.

Nominal health characterized the donors when sampled, though unrecorded immune exposures were likely. V lost 6 bases to trimming and J lost 0 bases; unmatched junction nucleotides: 4. The CDR3 consists of 14 residues. CDR1 and CDR2 (germline): MDHEN, SYDVKM. What was sequenced was PBMCs. The TCR originated in a human donor in good health. V usage is TRBV28 and J usage is TRBJ1-2; TRBD1 matches at 7 bases. CDR3 DNA: TGTGCCAGCAGCAAGCAGGGGGCTAACTATGGCTACACCTTC. As protein: CASSKQGANYGYTF.